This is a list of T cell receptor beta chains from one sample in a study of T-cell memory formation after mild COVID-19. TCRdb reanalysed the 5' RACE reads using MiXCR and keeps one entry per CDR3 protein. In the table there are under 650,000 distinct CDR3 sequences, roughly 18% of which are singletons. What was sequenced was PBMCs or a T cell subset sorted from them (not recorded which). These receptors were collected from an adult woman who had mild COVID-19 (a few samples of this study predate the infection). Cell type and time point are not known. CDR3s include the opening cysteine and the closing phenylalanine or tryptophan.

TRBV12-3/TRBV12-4,CASSLGTGHGREQYF
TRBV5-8,CASLPDRGYAEQYF
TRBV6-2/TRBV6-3,CASRDRGKDGYTF
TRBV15,CATSRVGRSYNEQFF
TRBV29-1,CSVGGQNSGANVLTF
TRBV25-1,CASTHPSGTAGSYEQYF
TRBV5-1,CASSPVADMAYNEQFF
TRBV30,CAWSRERVSKNIQYF
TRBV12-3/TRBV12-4,CASSLRDRNYTF
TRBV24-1,CATRDRNTEAFF
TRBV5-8,CASSLFRGSGRRGTDTQYF
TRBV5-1,CASSPIPTSGSSYNEQFF
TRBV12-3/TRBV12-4,CASSLRTGVSQPQHF
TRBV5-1,CASSLGDGGQVSYEQYF
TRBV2,CASSDQGEKLFF
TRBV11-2,CAAGGGSYEQYF
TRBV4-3,CASSQDYTITEAFF
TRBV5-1,CASSFFQGANYGYTF
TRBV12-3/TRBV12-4,CASSLVGAHHEQYF
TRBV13,CASKIGTGHEQYF
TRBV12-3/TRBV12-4,CASSLARTANTIYF
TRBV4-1,CASSQPARDTNLYGYTF
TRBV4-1,CASRQDTGVTEAFF
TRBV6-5,CASSETGTVGYTF
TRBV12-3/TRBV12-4,CASSLGGAHSPLHF
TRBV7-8,CASSLVRGGPSGELFF
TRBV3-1,CASSQARSEAFF
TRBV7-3,CASSQAGGGTQYF
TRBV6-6,CASSSQTDIPLNTGELFF
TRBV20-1,CSATGTGVGAEAFF
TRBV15,CATSRDLGGSYEQYF
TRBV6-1,CASSAARENSPLHF
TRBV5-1,CASRDRTGNTEAFF
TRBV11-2,CASSFNRDSSYEQYF
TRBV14,CASSQDRRPLAEEQFF
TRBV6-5,CASSRQGKSTQYF
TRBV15,CATSPGAADTQYF
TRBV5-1,CASSLGLGEFSEAFF
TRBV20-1,CSALPGRPWNTEAFF
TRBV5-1,CASSPPDAYNEQFF
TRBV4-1,CASSQDPRRTNEKLFF
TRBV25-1,CASSEGGKRNQPQHF
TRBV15,CATRKGTSTTRQETQYF
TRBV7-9,CASKQGYEQYF
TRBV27,CASSLAGAPYEQYF
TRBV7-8,CASSLTSGGASSYNEQFF
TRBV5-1,CASSLSASGNEQFF
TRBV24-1,CATSSSGPQHF
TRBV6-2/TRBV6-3,CASSFIAGPYNEQFF
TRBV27,CASSLGYSYNEQFF
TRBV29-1,CSVEDMAASRVEQFF
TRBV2,CASSRGEQQPQHF
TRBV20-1,CSASRGMNTEAFF
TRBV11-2,CASSLDPVSWDEQFF
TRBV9,CASSVATERETQYF
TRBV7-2,CASSSSSGSYEQYF
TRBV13,CASSLMLTKNIQYF
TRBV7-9,CASSSVLGAQQYF